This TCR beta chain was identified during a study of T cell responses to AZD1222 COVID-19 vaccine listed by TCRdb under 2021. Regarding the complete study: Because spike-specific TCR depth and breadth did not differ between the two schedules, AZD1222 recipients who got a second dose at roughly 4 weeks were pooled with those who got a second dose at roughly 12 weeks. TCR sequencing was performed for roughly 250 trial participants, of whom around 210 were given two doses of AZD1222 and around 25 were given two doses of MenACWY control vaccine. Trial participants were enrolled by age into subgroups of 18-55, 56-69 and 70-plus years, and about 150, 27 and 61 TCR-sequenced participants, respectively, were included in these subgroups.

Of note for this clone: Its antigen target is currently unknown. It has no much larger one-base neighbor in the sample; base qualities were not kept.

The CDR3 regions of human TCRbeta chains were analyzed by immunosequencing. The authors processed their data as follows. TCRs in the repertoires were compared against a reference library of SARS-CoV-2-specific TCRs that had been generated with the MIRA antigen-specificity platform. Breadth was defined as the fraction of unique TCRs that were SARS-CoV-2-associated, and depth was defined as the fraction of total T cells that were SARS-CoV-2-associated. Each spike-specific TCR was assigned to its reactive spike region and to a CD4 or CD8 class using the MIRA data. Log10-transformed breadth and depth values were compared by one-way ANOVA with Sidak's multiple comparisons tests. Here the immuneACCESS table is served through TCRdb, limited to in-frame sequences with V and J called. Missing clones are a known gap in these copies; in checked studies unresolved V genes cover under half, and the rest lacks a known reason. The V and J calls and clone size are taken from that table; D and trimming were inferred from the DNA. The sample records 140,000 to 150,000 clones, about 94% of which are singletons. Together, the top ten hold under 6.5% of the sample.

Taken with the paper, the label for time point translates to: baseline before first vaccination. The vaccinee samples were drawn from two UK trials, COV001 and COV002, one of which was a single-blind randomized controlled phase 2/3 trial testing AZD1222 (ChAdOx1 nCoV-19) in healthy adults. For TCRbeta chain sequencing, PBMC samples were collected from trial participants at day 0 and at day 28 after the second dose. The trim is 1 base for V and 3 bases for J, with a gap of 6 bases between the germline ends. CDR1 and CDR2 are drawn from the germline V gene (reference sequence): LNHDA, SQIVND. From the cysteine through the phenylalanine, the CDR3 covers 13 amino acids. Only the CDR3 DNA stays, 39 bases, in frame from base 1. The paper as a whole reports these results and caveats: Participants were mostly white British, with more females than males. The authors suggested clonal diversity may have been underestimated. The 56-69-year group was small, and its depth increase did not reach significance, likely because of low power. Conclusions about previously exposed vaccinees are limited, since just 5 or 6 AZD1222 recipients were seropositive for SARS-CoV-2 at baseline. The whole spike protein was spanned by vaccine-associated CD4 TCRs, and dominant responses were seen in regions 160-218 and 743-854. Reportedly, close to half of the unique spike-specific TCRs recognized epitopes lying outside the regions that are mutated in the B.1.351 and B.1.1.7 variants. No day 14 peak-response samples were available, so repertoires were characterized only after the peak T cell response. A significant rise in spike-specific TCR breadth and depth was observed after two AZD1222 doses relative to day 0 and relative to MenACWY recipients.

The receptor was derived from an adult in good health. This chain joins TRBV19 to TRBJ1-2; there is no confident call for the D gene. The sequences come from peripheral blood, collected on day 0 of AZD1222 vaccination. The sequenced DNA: TGTGCCAGTAGTATAGGTCGGTACTATGGCTACACCTTC. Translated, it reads CASSIGRYYGYTF.